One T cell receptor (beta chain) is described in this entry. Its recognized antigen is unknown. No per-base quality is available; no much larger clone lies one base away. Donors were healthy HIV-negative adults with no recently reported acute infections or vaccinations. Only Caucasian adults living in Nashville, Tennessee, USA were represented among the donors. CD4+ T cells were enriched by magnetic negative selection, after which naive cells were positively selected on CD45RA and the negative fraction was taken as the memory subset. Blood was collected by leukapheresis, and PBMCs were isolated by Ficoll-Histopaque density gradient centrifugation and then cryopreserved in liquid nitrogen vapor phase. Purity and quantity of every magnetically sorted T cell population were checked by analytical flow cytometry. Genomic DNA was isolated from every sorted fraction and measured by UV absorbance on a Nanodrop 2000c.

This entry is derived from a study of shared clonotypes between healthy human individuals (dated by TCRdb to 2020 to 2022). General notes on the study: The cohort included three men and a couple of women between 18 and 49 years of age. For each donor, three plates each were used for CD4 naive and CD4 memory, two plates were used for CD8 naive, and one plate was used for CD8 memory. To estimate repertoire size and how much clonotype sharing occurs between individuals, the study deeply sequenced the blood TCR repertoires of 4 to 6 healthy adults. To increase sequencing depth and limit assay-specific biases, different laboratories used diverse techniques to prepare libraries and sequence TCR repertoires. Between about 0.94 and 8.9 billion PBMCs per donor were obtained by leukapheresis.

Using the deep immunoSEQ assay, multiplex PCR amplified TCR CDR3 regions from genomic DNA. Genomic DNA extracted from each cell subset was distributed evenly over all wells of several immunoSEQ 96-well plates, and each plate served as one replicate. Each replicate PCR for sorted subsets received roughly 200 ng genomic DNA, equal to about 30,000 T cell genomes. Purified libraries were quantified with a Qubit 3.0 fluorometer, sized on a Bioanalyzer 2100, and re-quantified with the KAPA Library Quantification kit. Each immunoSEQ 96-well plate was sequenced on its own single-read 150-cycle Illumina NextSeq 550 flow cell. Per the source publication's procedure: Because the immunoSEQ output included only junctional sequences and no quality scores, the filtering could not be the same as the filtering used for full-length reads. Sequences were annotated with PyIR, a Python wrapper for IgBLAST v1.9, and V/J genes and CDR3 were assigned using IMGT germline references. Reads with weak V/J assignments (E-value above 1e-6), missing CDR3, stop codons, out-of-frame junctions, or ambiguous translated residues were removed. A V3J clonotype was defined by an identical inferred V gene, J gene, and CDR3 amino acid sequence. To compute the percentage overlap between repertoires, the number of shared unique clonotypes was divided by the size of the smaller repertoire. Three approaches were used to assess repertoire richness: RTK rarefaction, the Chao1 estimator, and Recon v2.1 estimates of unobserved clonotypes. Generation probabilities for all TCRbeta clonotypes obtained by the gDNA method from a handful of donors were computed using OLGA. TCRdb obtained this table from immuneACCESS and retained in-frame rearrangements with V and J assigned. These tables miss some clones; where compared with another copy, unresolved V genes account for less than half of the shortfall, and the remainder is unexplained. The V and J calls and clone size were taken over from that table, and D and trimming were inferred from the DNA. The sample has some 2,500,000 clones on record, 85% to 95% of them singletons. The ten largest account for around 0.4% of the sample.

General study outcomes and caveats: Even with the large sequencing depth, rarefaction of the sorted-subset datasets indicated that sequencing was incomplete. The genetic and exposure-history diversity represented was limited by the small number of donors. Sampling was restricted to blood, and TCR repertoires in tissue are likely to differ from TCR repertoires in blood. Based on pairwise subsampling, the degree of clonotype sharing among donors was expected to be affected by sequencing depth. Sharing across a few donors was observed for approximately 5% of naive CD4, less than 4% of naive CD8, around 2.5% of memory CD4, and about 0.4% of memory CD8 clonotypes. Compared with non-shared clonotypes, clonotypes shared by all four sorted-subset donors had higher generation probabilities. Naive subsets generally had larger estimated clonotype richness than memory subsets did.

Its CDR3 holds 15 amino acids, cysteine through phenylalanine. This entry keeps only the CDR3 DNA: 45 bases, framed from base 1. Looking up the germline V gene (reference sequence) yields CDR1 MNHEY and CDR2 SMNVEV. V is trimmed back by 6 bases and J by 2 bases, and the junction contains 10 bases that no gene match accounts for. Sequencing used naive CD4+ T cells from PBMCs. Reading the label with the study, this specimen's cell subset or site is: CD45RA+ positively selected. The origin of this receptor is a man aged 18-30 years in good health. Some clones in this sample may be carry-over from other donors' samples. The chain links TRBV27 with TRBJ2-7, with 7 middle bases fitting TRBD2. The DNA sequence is TGTGCCAGCAGCACTTGGGGGGGAGGCCCCTACGAGCAGTACTTC. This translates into CASSTWGGGPYEQYF.